This is a list of T cell receptor beta chains from one sample in a study of blood T cell repertoires in COVID-19. Repertoires were generated with immunoSEQ multiplex PCR, while TCRdb's copy carries only in-frame clones and drops some. The sample consists of approximately 22,000 clones, 80% to 95% of them appearing once. Input material: peripheral blood. The receptors were sampled from a woman in her 70s with active COVID-19. The CDR3 runs from the conserved cysteine through the conserved F or W. Each record gives: J gene, CDR3 length, D gene, V gene, clone size, CDR3 protein, CDR3 DNA. A D gene is named only where the DNA matches it firmly. Size is omitted from some rows. Given values are once, few, many or a class for expanded clones.

>TRBJ1-1|14|NA|TRBV5-1|NA
CASSLTGRVTEAFF
TGCGCCAGCAGCTTGACAGGAAGGGTGACTGAAGCTTTCTTT
>TRBJ1-5|13|NA|TRBV6-2/TRBV6-3|few
CASSEQRGQPQHF
TGTGCCAGCAGTGAGCAGCGGGGGCAGCCCCAGCATTTT
>TRBJ1-1|13|NA|TRBV5-4|NA
CASSSRLNIEAFF
TGTGCCAGCAGCTCTAGACTGAACATTGAAGCTTTCTTT
>TRBJ2-3|16|TRBD2|TRBV6-5|NA
CASSYSGVGRTDTQYF
TGTGCCAGCAGTTACTCAGGGGTCGGGAGGACAGATACGCAGTATTTT
>TRBJ1-1|13|TRBD1|TRBV10-3|NA
CAISGTGDTEAFF
TGTGCCATCAGTGGGACAGGGGACACTGAAGCTTTCTTT
>TRBJ2-1|12|NA|TRBV6-6|NA
CASTVEGNEQFF
TGTGCCAGCACGGTCGAGGGCAATGAGCAGTTCTTC
>TRBJ1-2|13|NA|TRBV6-5|NA
CASSLAPNRGYTF
TGTGCCAGCAGTTTAGCCCCCAATCGGGGCTACACCTTC
>TRBJ2-3|15|NA|TRBV13|NA
CASSLESRSTDTQYF
TGTGCCAGCAGCTTAGAGTCTAGATCCACAGATACGCAGTATTTT
>TRBJ2-1|14|NA|TRBV6-2/TRBV6-3|once
CASSYHQEAKLRFF
TGTGCCAGCAGTTATCACCAAGAGGCTAAGTTGCGGTTCTTC
>TRBJ2-7|18|TRBD2|TRBV10-2|NA
CASKDPTAASGSRYEQYF
TGCGCCAGCAAGGACCCGACGGCGGCTAGCGGGAGTCGCTACGAGCAGTACTTC
>TRBJ2-7|13|NA|TRBV27|NA
CASSFGPSLEQYF
TGTGCCAGCAGTTTTGGCCCCTCTCTCGAGCAGTACTTC
>TRBJ2-7|14|NA|TRBV7-9|NA
CASSASTRRYEQYF
TGTGCCAGCAGCGCGTCGACTAGGAGGTACGAGCAGTACTTC
>TRBJ2-5|12|TRBD2|TRBV27|NA
CASSPAGGTQYF
TGTGCCAGCAGTCCGGCGGGGGGTACCCAGTACTTC
>TRBJ1-5|15|NA|TRBV11-2|NA
CASSLDRDGNQPQHF
TGTGCCAGCAGCTTAGACAGGGATGGGAATCAGCCCCAGCATTTT
>TRBJ2-7|18|TRBD2|TRBV4-1|NA
CASSQGPKTSGRAGEQYF
TGCGCCAGCAGCCAGGGTCCAAAGACTAGCGGGAGGGCCGGTGAGCAGTACTTC
>TRBJ2-2|13|NA|TRBV15|NA
CATTGRNTGELFF
TGTGCCACCACCGGGAGGAACACCGGGGAGCTGTTTTTT
>TRBJ1-5|14|NA|TRBV6-5|NA
CASRAGQSNQPQHF
TGTGCCTCCAGGGCAGGGCAGAGCAATCAGCCCCAGCATTTT
>TRBJ2-1|15|NA|TRBV24-1|NA
CATSDWPSHHNEQFF
TGTGCCACCAGTGATTGGCCCTCCCACCACAATGAGCAGTTCTTC
>TRBJ2-5|14|NA|TRBV28|NA
CASSMPGDQETQYF
TGTGCCAGCAGTATGCCGGGAGACCAAGAGACCCAGTACTTC
>TRBJ1-5|14|TRBD1|TRBV6-5|NA
CASSLWTGDQPQHF
TGTGCCAGCAGTCTTTGGACAGGGGATCAGCCCCAGCATTTT
>TRBJ1-4|15|TRBD1|TRBV13|NA
CASSAWTGTNEKLFF
TGTGCCAGCAGCGCCTGGACAGGAACAAATGAAAAACTGTTTTTT
>TRBJ2-1|17|NA|TRBV3-1/TRBV3-2|once
CASSQVTSFLSYNEQFF
TGTGCCAGCAGCCAAGTAACTAGCTTCCTATCCTACAATGAGCAGTTCTTC